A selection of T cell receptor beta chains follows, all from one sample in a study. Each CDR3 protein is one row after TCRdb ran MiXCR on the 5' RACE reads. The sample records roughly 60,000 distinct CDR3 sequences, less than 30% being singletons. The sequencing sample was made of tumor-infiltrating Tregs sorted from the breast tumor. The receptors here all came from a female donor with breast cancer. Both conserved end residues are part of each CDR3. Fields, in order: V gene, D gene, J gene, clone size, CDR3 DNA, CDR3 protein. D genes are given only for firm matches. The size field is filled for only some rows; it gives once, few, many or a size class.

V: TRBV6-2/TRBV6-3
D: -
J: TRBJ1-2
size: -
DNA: TGTGCCAGCAGTTACCTGAGCGGGAGGCACGGCTACACCTTC
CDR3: CASSYLSGRHGYTF

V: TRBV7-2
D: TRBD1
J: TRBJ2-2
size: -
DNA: TGTGCCAGCAGCTTAGGGACAGGGGGCAGCACCGGGGAGCTGTTTTTT
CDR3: CASSLGTGGSTGELFF

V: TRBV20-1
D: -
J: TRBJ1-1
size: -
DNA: TGCAGTGCTAGACCCTTAGACAGAAACACTGAAGCTTTCTTT
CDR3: CSARPLDRNTEAFF

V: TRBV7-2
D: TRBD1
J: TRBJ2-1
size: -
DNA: TGTGCCAGCAGCTTCGACAGGGGGCGTCACAATGAGCAGTTCTTC
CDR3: CASSFDRGRHNEQFF

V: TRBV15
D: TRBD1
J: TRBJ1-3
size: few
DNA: TGTGCCACCAGCAGAGGTTCAGGGGGCTCTGGAAACACCATATATTTT
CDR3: CATSRGSGGSGNTIYF

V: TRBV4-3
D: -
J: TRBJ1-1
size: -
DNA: TGCGCCAGCAGCCAAGATCGGCGGATGAACACTGAAGCTTTCTTT
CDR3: CASSQDRRMNTEAFF

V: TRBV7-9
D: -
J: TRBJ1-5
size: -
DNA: TGTGCCAGCAGCCGGGATAGCAATCAGCCCCAGCATTTT
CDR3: CASSRDSNQPQHF

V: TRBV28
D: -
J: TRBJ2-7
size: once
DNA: TGTGCCAGCAGTCGCAGACTCGCGCAGTACTTC
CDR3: CASSRRLAQYF

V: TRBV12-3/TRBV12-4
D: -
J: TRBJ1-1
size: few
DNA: TGTGCCAGCAAGAGTACCGGGACGGACACTGAAGCTTTCTTT
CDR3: CASKSTGTDTEAFF

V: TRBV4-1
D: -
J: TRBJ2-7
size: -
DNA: TGCGCCAGCAGCCCTCGGGCCCAACTGGGGGACTACGAGCAGTACTTC
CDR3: CASSPRAQLGDYEQYF

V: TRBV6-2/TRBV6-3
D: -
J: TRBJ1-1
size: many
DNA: TGTGCCAGCAGTTACAGACAGTACACTGAAGCTTTCTTT
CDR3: CASSYRQYTEAFF

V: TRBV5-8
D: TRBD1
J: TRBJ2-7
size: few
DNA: TGTGCCAGCAGCGGACAGGCGAGCTCCTACGAGCAGTACTTC
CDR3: CASSGQASSYEQYF

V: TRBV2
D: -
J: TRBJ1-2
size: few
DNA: TGTGCCAGCAGTGTACAGGGACGCGATGGGGGGGGCTACACCTTC
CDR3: CASSVQGRDGGGYTF

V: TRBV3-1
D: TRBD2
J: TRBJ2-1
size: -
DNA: TGTGCCAGTAGCCAACGAGCGGGGGGGCCAAGCGAGCAGTTCTTC
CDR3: CASSQRAGGPSEQFF

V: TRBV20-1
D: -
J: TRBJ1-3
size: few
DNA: TGCAGTGCCAACAGTGGGGGAAACACCATATATTTT
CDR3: CSANSGGNTIYF

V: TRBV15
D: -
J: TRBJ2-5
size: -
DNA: TGTGCCACCAGCAGAGACAGGACGAAACAAGAGATCCAGTACTTC
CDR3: CATSRDRTKQEIQYF

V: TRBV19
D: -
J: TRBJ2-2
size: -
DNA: TGTGCCAGTAGTGGAGGGGTGTGGGACACCGGGGAGCTGTTTTTT
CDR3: CASSGGVWDTGELFF

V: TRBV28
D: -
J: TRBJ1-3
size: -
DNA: TGTGCCAGCAGTTTAAGTGACGGAAACACCATATATTTT
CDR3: CASSLSDGNTIYF

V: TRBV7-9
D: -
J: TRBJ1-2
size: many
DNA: TGTGCCAGCAGCTTAGGGGCTAACTATGGCTACACCTTC
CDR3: CASSLGANYGYTF

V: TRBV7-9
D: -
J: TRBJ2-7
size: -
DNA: TGTGCCAGCAGCCAGGGTGTATACGAGCGGTACTTC
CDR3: CASSQGVYERYF

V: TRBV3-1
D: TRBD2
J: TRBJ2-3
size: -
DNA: TGTGCCAGCAGCCACGGGACTATACTGTATTTT
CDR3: CASSHGTILYF

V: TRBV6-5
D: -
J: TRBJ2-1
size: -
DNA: TGTGCCAGCAGGGACACTAGTACATTCACGTTCTTC
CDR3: CASRDTSTFTFF

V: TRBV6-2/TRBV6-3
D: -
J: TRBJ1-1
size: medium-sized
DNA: TGTGCCAGCAGTTACAATGGAGGGAACACTGAAGCTTTCTTT
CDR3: CASSYNGGNTEAFF

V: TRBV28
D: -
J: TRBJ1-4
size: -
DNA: TGTGCCAGCAGCACCCCGGCTAATGAAAAACTGTTTTTT
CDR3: CASSTPANEKLFF

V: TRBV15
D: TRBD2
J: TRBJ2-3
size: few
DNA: TGTGCCACCAGCAGCGGGACTAGCGGGAGGGCCCGCACAGATACGCAGTATTTT
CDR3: CATSSGTSGRARTDTQYF

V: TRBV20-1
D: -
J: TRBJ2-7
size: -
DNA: TGCAGTGCTAGTCCCTTCGACTACCCCTACGAGCAGTACTTC
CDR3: CSASPFDYPYEQYF

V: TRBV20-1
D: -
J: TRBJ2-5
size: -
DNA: TGCAGTGCAATCCCCGCCAGGTCCCAAGAGACCCAGTACTTC
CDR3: CSAIPARSQETQYF

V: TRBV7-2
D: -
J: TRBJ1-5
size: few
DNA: TGTGCCAGCAGCTTATCGAGGAGCAATCAGCCCCAGCATTTT
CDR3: CASSLSRSNQPQHF

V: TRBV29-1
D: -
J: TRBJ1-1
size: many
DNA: TGCAGCGTTGGAGTTACCCAGGGGAACACTGAAGCTTTCTTT
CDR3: CSVGVTQGNTEAFF

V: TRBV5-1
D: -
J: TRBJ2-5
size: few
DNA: TGCGCCTCCGGGGAAGGGGCCGGCGAGACCCAGTACTTC
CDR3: CASGEGAGETQYF

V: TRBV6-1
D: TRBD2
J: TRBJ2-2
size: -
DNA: TGTGCCAGCAGGTTGGCGGGAGATCGGACCGGGGAGCTGTTTTTT
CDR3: CASRLAGDRTGELFF

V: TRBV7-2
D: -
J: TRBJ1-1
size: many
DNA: TGTGCCAGCAGCGTCCTTGAGGGGACTGAAGCTTTCTTT
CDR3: CASSVLEGTEAFF

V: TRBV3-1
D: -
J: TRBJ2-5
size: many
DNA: TGTGCCAGCAGCCAATTTACAGGGTCCCAAGAGACCCAGTACTTC
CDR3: CASSQFTGSQETQYF

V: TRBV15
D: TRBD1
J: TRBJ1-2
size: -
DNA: TGTGCCACCAGCAGAGATCAGGGGGCGGAAGGCTACACCTTC
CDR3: CATSRDQGAEGYTF

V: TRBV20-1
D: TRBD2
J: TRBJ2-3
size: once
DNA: TGCAGTGCTAGAGACGCGGGGCGGGGGACGACAGATACGCAGTATTTT
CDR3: CSARDAGRGTTDTQYF

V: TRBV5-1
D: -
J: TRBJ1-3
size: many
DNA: TGCGCCAGCGCTTATTCCGGGACCCGTGGGGCGGACACCATATATTTT
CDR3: CASAYSGTRGADTIYF

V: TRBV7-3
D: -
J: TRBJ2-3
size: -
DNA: TGTGCCAGCAGCTCAAGTGGGGTGGCGGATACGCAGTATTTT
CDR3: CASSSSGVADTQYF

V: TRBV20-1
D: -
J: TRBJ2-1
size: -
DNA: TGCAGTGCTAGCGGGAGAGCCTACAATGAGCAGTTCTTC
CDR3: CSASGRAYNEQFF

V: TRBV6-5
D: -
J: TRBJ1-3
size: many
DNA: TGTGCCAGCAGTCAACTACACTCTGGAAACACCATATATTTT
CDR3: CASSQLHSGNTIYF

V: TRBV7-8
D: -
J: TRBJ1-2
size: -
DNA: TGTGCCAGCAGCTTAGGTCTATTGGGTCCACCCTCGTATGGCTACACCTTC
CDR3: CASSLGLLGPPSYGYTF

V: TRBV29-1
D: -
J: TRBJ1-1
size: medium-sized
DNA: TGCAGCGTTGTCCCGTGGGGTAGGGGAACTGAAGCTTTCTTT
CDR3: CSVVPWGRGTEAFF

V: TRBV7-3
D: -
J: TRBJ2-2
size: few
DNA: TGTGCCAGCAGCCCCGCAGGGAACACCGGGGAGCTGTTTTTT
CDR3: CASSPAGNTGELFF

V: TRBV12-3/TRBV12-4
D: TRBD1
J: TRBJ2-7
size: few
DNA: TGTGCCAGCAGTTTAGGAGGGGGCGCGGCCTACGAGCAGTACTTC
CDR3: CASSLGGGAAYEQYF

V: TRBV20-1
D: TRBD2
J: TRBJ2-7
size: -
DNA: TGCAGTGCCACTAGCCCGGGACTAGCGGGAGATAACAAGCAGTACTTC
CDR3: CSATSPGLAGDNKQYF

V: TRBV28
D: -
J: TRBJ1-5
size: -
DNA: TGTGCCAGCAGATCAGGGTTTCAGCCCCAGCATTTT
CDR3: CASRSGFQPQHF

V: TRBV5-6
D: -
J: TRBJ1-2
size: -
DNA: TGTGCCAGCCAGGGGCAGAGCTATGGCTACACCTTC
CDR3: CASQGQSYGYTF

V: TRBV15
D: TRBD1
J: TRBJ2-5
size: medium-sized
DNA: TGTGCCACCAGGAGGACAGGATCAGAGACCCAGTACTTC
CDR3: CATRRTGSETQYF

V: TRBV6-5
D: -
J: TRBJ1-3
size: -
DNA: TGTGCCAGCAGACAACAGGGTGCCGGAAACACCATATATTTT
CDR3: CASRQQGAGNTIYF

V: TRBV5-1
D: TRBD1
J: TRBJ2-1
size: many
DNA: TGCGCCAGCAGCCGGGGACAGGGCTACAATGAGCAGTTCTTC
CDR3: CASSRGQGYNEQFF